One and the same sample provided the 29 T cell receptor beta chains below, sequenced in a study of T cells in Graves' hyperthyroidism and ophthalmopathy. Researchers amplified the TCR beta CDR3 regions from RNA transcripts. Initially, a first-round RT-PCR of the TCR CDR3 employed the HTBI primer set. MiXCR was run by TCRdb on the multiplex PCR reads, yielding one entry per CDR3 protein. The sample holds about 290,000 distinct CDR3 sequences, about a sixth seen once. Sequenced material: blood. The receptors come from a woman aged 60-75 years with Graves' ophthalmopathy.

This clonotype came up many times. This chain joins TRBV6-1 and TRBJ2-1, with a possible D match to TRBD2 (6 bases). The CDR3 covers 15 residues. Trimming cost V 6 bases and J 1 base, with 13 bases left between them. Germline lookup yields CDR1 MNHNS and CDR2 SASEGT. This chain's CDR3 is CASSYGGTSYNEQFF. The CDR3 nucleotides are TGTGCCAGCAGCTATGGGGGGACGTCCTACAATGAGCAGTTCTTC.

In its sample, this clonotype was seen many times. The chain couples TRBV29-1 to TRBJ2-1, with 11 positions matching TRBD1. With V trimmed by 7 bases and J by 10 bases, 18 bases remained unmatched. Germline lookup yields CDR1 SQVTM and CDR2 ANQGSEA. This CDR3 is 16 amino acids long. This CDR3 reads CSASQGGTGGYGEQFF. DNA of the CDR3: TGCAGCGCAAGCCAGGGGGGGACAGGGGGTTACGGGGAGCAGTTCTTC.

The chain joins TRBV7-2 to TRBJ1-1; 10 bases agree with TRBD1. CDR1 and CDR2 (germline): SGHTA, FQGNSA. There are 16 residues in the CDR3. Unmatched junction bases numbered 7, after V lost 6 bases and J lost 0 bases. CDR3 nucleotides: TGTGCCAGCAGGGACTGGACAGGGGGTGTGAACACTGAAGCTTTCTTT. Amino acids: CASRDWTGGVNTEAFF. Drawing the rest from reference TRBV7-2 and TRBJ1-1, the complete variable domain is GAGVSQSPSNKVTEKGKDVELRCDPISGHTALYWYRQSLGQGLEFLIYFQGNSAPDKSGLPSDRFSAERTGGSVSTLTIQRTQQEDSAVYLCASRDWTGGVNTEAFFGQGTRLTVV.

The gene calls are TRBV7-3 and TRBJ2-2, with TRBD2 as a possible D gene (6 bases). CDR3 size: 17 residues. From germline, CDR1 is SGHTA and CDR2 FQGTGA. V dropped 5 bases and J dropped 4 bases, with 20 bases sitting between them. CDR3 protein: CASSPSGVGLATGELFF. CDR3 in DNA: TGTGCCAGCAGCCCCTCGGGAGTCGGGTTGGCCACCGGGGAGCTGTTTTTT.

This clonotype has only a few counts. The V gene is TRBV7-6, the J gene TRBJ2-2; 11 bases map to TRBD2. Germline CDR1 SGHVS, CDR2 FNYEAQ. The CDR3 length is 14 residues. Germline trimming cut 7 bases from V and 6 bases from J; bases unmatched to any gene: 4. Written as DNA, the CDR3 is TGTGCCAGCAAACTAGCGGGAGCCGCCGGGGAGCTGTTTTTT. It is translated as CASKLAGAAGELFF.

This clonotype has at least ten counts. The CDR3 protein is CATSRDRGGSGEQFF. CDR3 DNA sequence: TGTGCCACCAGCAGAGATCGGGGAGGGAGCGGGGAGCAGTTCTTC. This rearrangement joins TRBV15 to TRBJ2-1, with TRBD2 identical over 7 bases. The CDR3 is 15 residues long. With 0 bases clipped from V and 10 bases from J, the junction kept 9 bases outside the gene matches. Germline V gene sequence: CDR1 LNHNV, CDR2 YYDKDF (reference sequence).

This clonotype has a handful of counts. The V gene is TRBV9, the J gene TRBJ2-7; D gene uncertain. There are 12 residues in the CDR3. V lost 0 bases to trimming and J lost 6 bases, with 7 bases between them. The germline V gene encodes CDR1 SGDLS and CDR2 YYNGEE. The CDR3: CASSVGGSEQYF. CDR3 nucleotides: TGTGCCAGCAGCGTAGGAGGTTCCGAGCAGTACTTC.

Worth noting for this clonotype: Likely a read error: the CDR3 ends without its conserved phenylalanine or tryptophan. V gene TRBV5-1 combines with J gene TRBJ2-6; possibly TRBD2 for D (6 bases). CDR3 length equals 15 residues. Trimming cost V 4 bases and J 0 bases, with 8 bases left between them. Per germline, CDR1 SGHRS and CDR2 YFSETQ. DNA of the CDR3: TGCGCCAGCAGCGGAGGGGCCTCTGGGGCCAACGTCCTGACTCTC. It yields the protein CASSGGASGANVLTL.

This clonotype has only a few counts. This sequence joins TRBV4-1 and TRBJ1-1, with D perhaps TRBD1 (5 bases). Germline CDR1 reads MGHRA; CDR2 reads YSYEKL. CDR3 length: 15 residues. Trimming removed 1 base from V and 11 bases from J, with 20 bases in between. Written as DNA, the CDR3 is TGCGCCAGCAGCCAAGTACGGACATCCGCGGTGGGCGCTTTCTTT. It encodes CASSQVRTSAVGAFF.

The V call is TRBV24-1, the J call TRBJ2-2, with 8 nucleotides matching TRBD1. Germline loops: CDR1 KGHDR, CDR2 SFDVKD. The length of the CDR3 is 16 residues. The trim removed 2 bases at V and 6 bases at J, leaving 7 bases unmatched. The DNA of the CDR3 is TGTGCCACCAGTGATTCGGGCAGGGGGCGGTCCGGGGAGCTGTTTTTT. Protein sequence: CATSDSGRGRSGELFF.

This clonotype came up a few times. A read error may account for a junction end that differs from germline. CDR3 protein: CASSLGQGPYSNQPQHF. Here the CDR3 DNA reads TGCGCCAGCAGCCTTGGACAGGGCCCTTATAGCAATCAGCCCCAGCATTTT. The rearrangement uses TRBV5-5 and TRBJ1-5; 8 bases match TRBD1. CDR1 and CDR2 (germline): SGHKS, YYEKEE (reference sequence). The CDR3 is made up of 17 amino acids.

The rearrangement uses TRBV9 and TRBJ1-1; D might be TRBD1 (6 bases). This CDR3 is 15 amino acids long. V lost 0 bases, J lost 4 bases, and 13 bases lay in between. Per the germline V gene, CDR1 is SGDLS and CDR2 is YYNGEE. CDR3 loop: CASSVERGGVTEAFF. The CDR3 DNA reads as TGTGCCAGCAGCGTAGAAAGGGGGGGGGTCACTGAAGCTTTCTTT.

This clonotype was observed many times. The V gene is TRBV6-1, the J gene TRBJ2-3, with 9 bases matching TRBD1. Germline lookup yields CDR1 MNHNS and CDR2 SASEGT. The CDR3 spans 16 residues. V shed 6 bases and J 3 bases; nucleotides not matched to a gene: 10. Here the CDR3 reads CASSPRTGEGTDTQYF. The DNA for the CDR3 is TGTGCCAGCAGCCCTCGGACAGGGGAAGGGACAGATACGCAGTATTTT.

This clonotype has a handful of counts. V gene TRBV20-1 combines with J gene TRBJ2-2; 11 bases fit TRBD1. CDR3 length: 14 residues. V lost 4 bases to trimming and J lost 6 bases; unmatched junction nucleotides: 4. CDR1 and CDR2 from the germline V gene are DFQATT and SNEGSKA (reference sequence). The CDR3 sequence: CSATPGQGAGELFF. CDR3 DNA sequence: TGCAGTGCTACCCCGGGACAGGGGGCCGGGGAGCTGTTTTTT.

This clonotype came up many times. The V call is TRBV29-1, the J call TRBJ2-2; a possible D gene is TRBD1 (6 bases). The CDR3 sequence is 14 residues long. The germline V gene encodes CDR1 SQVTM and CDR2 ANQGSEA. The V and J ends lost 6 bases and 4 bases respectively, with 15 bases between them. The CDR3 DNA reads as TGCAGCGTGGAGGACAGTTTGGGCACCGGGGAGCTGTTTTTT. Residues: CSVEDSLGTGELFF.

The rearrangement joins TRBV19 to TRBJ1-2; 8 nucleotides align to TRBD1. Germline CDR1 is LNHDA and CDR2 is SQIVND (reference sequence). The CDR3 is 12 residues long. CDR3 amino acids: CVCQTGVSGYTF. The CDR3 DNA sequence: TGTGTCTGTCAGACAGGGGTTTCTGGCTACACCTTC.

In this sample, this clonotype turned up a few times. The V gene is TRBV7-9, the J gene TRBJ2-1; 10 nucleotides agree with TRBD2. Germline V lookup: CDR1 SEHNR, CDR2 FQNEAQ (reference sequence). The CDR3 extends over 19 amino acids. V trimming: 6 bases; J trimming: 5 bases; junction bases outside the gene matches: 19. The CDR3 DNA sequence: TGTGCCAGCAGAGAGGGTTGGCTAGCGGGAGATCTAGGGGACAATGAGCAGTTCTTC. It is translated as CASREGWLAGDLGDNEQFF.

This sequence joins TRBV4-3 and TRBJ1-5; possible D gene TRBD1, 5 bases. Between the trimmed V and J ends, which lost 5 bases and 5 bases, there was a span of 16 bases. The CDR3 sequence is 15 residues long. Germline V gives CDR1 LGHNA, CDR2 YSLEER. The CDR3 protein is CASSCTGGVYQPQHF. The CDR3 DNA follows: TGCGCCAGCAGCTGCACAGGCGGGGTATATCAGCCCCAGCATTTT.

V is TRBV6-2 or TRBV6-3 and J is TRBJ1-5, with 8 bases aligning to TRBD1. With V trimmed by 6 bases and J by 0 bases, 1 base remained unmatched. CDR1 MNHEY and CDR2 SVGEGT come from the germline V gene. The CDR3 spans 14 residues. The CDR3 sequence: CASRGQVSNQPQHF. The CDR3 DNA follows: TGTGCCAGCAGGGGACAGGTTAGCAATCAGCCCCAGCATTTT.

The chain carries TRBV4-3 and TRBJ1-6, with TRBD1 as a possible D gene (5 bases). The CDR3 has 11 residues. The germline V gene has CDR1 LGHNA and CDR2 YSLEER. This CDR3 reads CDRRGGSPLHF. The CDR3 nucleotides read TGCGACAGAAGGGGTGGCTCACCCCTCCACTTT.

This clonotype appeared many times. This rearrangement joins TRBV9 to TRBJ2-3, with 11 nucleotides matching TRBD2. This CDR3 is built from 16 residues. The J segment lost 5 bases and the V segment lost 0 bases, leaving 5 bases of the junction unmatched. Germline CDR1 SGDLS, CDR2 YYNGEE. The CDR3 here is CASSVALAGEGDTQYF. The DNA of the CDR3 is TGTGCCAGCAGCGTAGCACTAGCGGGGGAGGGAGATACGCAGTATTTT.

This clonotype appeared many times. The V call is TRBV12-3 or TRBV12-4, the J call TRBJ2-7, with 10 bases identical to TRBD1. J was trimmed by 8 bases and V by 3 bases; bases with no gene match: 7. The CDR3 contains 14 residues. DNA of the CDR3: TGTGCCAGCAGTTTCGGGGGACAGGGGACTAAGCAGTACTTC. It specifies CASSFGGQGTKQYF.

This clonotype was recorded at least ten times. The CDR3, as DNA: TGTGCCAGCAGGGGGGACCTCCAAGAGACCCAGTACTTC. This translates into CASRGDLQETQYF. V gene TRBV7-3 combines with J gene TRBJ2-5, with D perhaps TRBD1 or TRBD2 (5 bases each). V was shortened by 6 bases and J by 1 base, with 9 bases between the two germline ends. This CDR3 spans 13 amino acids. Germline V gene sequence: CDR1 SGHTA, CDR2 FQGTGA. Variable domain in full (rest from reference TRBV7-3 and TRBJ2-5): GAGVSQTPSNKVTEKGKYVELRCDPISGHTALYWYRQSLGQGPEFLIYFQGTGAADDSGLPNDRFFAVRPEGSVSTLKIQRTERGDSAVYLCASRGDLQETQYFGPGTRLLVL.

This clonotype was picked up many times. This chain links TRBV12-3 or TRBV12-4 with TRBJ2-7; 8 bases match TRBD1. CDR3 length: 14 amino acids. Trimming cost V 5 bases and J 6 bases; bases outside gene matches: 9. Here the CDR3 reads CASSEDRVRREQYF. Written as DNA, the CDR3 is TGTGCCAGCAGTGAGGACAGGGTTCGGCGCGAGCAGTACTTC.

This clonotype was detected many times. The V gene is TRBV5-6, the J gene TRBJ1-5; tentative D call: TRBD1 (6 bases). Trimming took off 1 base at V and 5 bases at J, with 16 bases between the two ends. CDR3 length: 16 amino acids. Germline V CDR1 and CDR2: SGHDT, YYEEEE. The CDR3 DNA reads TGTGCCAGCAGCTTGACGGCAGGGGCGAATTATCAGCCCCAGCATTTT. Protein product: CASSLTAGANYQPQHF.

The gene calls are TRBV12-3 or TRBV12-4 and TRBJ2-1; 8 bases agree with TRBD2. This CDR3 is built from 14 residues. The CDR3 region has the DNA TGTGTCACCCATTATAGCGGGGCGGTCAATGAGCAGTTCTTC. Encoded protein: CVTHYSGAVNEQFF.

This clonotype was recorded many times. The rearrangement links TRBV6-1 to TRBJ1-1; tentative D call: TRBD1 (6 bases). Trimming took off 6 bases at V and 1 base at J, with 12 bases between the two ends. CDR1 and CDR2 (germline): MNHNS, SASEGT. This CDR3 has 14 amino acids. The chain's CDR3 is CASRQGTANTEAFF. The CDR3 DNA sequence: TGTGCCAGCAGACAGGGAACGGCGAACACTGAAGCTTTCTTT.

This clonotype has at least ten counts. This rearrangement joins TRBV7-9 to TRBJ1-1; D uncertain. CDR1 and CDR2 (germline): SEHNR, FQNEAQ (reference sequence). This CDR3 is built from 8 residues. Between the trimmed V and J ends, which lost 1 base and 13 bases, there was a span of 1 base. Here the CDR3 reads CASSLVFF. The CDR3 DNA reads TGTGCCAGCAGCTTAGTTTTCTTT.

This clonotype was observed at least ten times. The rearrangement uses TRBV28 and TRBJ1-2; D may be TRBD1 (5 bases). Germline V gene data show CDR1 as MDHEN and CDR2 as SYDVKM. Trimming took off 4 bases at V and 4 bases at J, with 19 bases between the two ends. CDR3 length equals 16 residues. The CDR3 reads CASSSGASQELYGYTF. CDR3 DNA sequence: TGTGCCAGCAGTTCCGGGGCCAGCCAAGAGCTCTATGGCTACACCTTC.